Listed below are T cell receptor beta chains from one sample, sequenced in a study of regulatory T cells in long-lasting Graves disease. MiXCR, applied by TCRdb to the multiplex PCR reads, yields one record per CDR3 protein. Of roughly 360,000 distinct CDR3 sequences listed, roughly 25% were seen once; the top ten hold 25% to 30%. The material was peripheral blood mononuclear cells (PBMCs), obtained when the disease was refractory, from a patient treated with antithyroid drugs. Source of these receptors: a woman aged 40-49 years with Graves disease. Both conserved end residues are part of each CDR3. A D gene is named only where the DNA matches it firmly. The listing skips clone size in some rows; elsewhere it reads once, few, many or a size class.

DNA | CDR3 | V | size | D | J
TGCAGTGCTCGACAGGCAACTAATGAAAAACTGTTTTTT | CSARQATNEKLFF | TRBV20-1 | . | . | TRBJ1-4
TGTGCCAGCAGCCCGTCTACCGGGGAGCTGTTTTTT | CASSPSTGELFF | TRBV11-2 | many | . | TRBJ2-2
TGCGCCAGCAGCATAAGAGTCTATGGGAAAACTGAAGCTTTCTTT | CASSIRVYGKTEAFF | TRBV4-1 | once | . | TRBJ1-1
TGCAGCGTGCCTTTGCCAGGTGTAGCTGAAGCTTTCTTT | CSVPLPGVAEAFF | TRBV29-1 | . | . | TRBJ1-1
TGTGCCAGCAGTTTAGCTAGCGGTACCTACGAGCAGTACTTC | CASSLASGTYEQYF | TRBV5-1 | many | TRBD2 | TRBJ2-7
TGTGCCAGCAGTTTTGCGGGAGGTCTACGGGAAAAACTGTTTTTT | CASSFAGGLREKLFF | TRBV12-3/TRBV12-4 | many | . | TRBJ1-4
TGTGCCAGCTGCCGGACCTGGGGCACTGAAGCTTTCTTT | CASCRTWGTEAFF | TRBV19 | . | . | TRBJ1-1
TGTGCCAGCAGCTTAGTGGTGGGGACCGCTGAAGCTTTCTTT | CASSLVVGTAEAFF | TRBV7-6 | . | . | TRBJ1-1
TGTGCCAGCAGCTTAGTTACGCGGGGAACTGAAGCTTTCTTT | CASSLVTRGTEAFF | TRBV7-3 | few | . | TRBJ1-1
TGTGCCAGCAGGTTGCTAGCGGGAGGGGTAGAGACCCAGTACTTC | CASRLLAGGVETQYF | TRBV27 | . | TRBD2 | TRBJ2-5
TGTGCCTGGAGTATGTGGGATGCCGGTGAGCAGTACTTC | CAWSMWDAGEQYF | TRBV30 | . | . | TRBJ2-7
TGTGCCAGCAGTGACGACAGTCGCTACGAGCAGTACTTC | CASSDDSRYEQYF | TRBV6-1 | many | . | TRBJ2-7
TGCGCCAGCAGCGGCGGAAGTACAGCCGACTATGGCTACACCTTC | CASSGGSTADYGYTF | TRBV5-1 | . | . | TRBJ1-2
TGTGCCAGCAGTTTCTCGGGGAATCCCCAGCCCCAGCATTTT | CASSFSGNPQPQHF | TRBV12-3/TRBV12-4 | many | . | TRBJ1-5
TGTGCCAGCAGCCAAGATAACAGGGGGCGAATGAACACTGAAGCTTTCTTT | CASSQDNRGRMNTEAFF | TRBV3-1 | . | TRBD1 | TRBJ1-1
TGTGCCTGGATTCGACAGGGGACGATCTCAGATGGCTACACCTTC | CAWIRQGTISDGYTF | TRBV30 | few | TRBD1 | TRBJ1-2
TGTGCCAGTAGATTCCGGGGGGTAACTGAAGCTTTCTTT | CASRFRGVTEAFF | TRBV19 | . | . | TRBJ1-1
TGCAGTGCTAGAGATCTTCTAGCGGGGAATTACGAGCAGTACTTC | CSARDLLAGNYEQYF | TRBV20-1 | . | TRBD2 | TRBJ2-7
TGTGCCAGTAGTATTTTGGGTAGCACCGGGGAGCTGTTTTTT | CASSILGSTGELFF | TRBV19 | few | . | TRBJ2-2
TGCAGTGCGCCGGATTTAGCGGGAGGGGGGAAAAACATTCAGTACTTC | CSAPDLAGGGKNIQYF | TRBV20-1 | few | TRBD2 | TRBJ2-4
TGTGCCAGCAGTTACTTGGGCAGCTATAACTATGGCTACACCTTC | CASSYLGSYNYGYTF | TRBV6-9 | . | . | TRBJ1-2
TGTGCCAGCAGCGGAGCCAAGTGGGAGGGGGGCACAGATACGCAGTATTTT | CASSGAKWEGGTDTQYF | TRBV28 | . | . | TRBJ2-3
TGTGCCAGCAGTGATATCCCGGGACAGGGATTCGGGGAGCTGTTTTTT | CASSDIPGQGFGELFF | TRBV2 | many | TRBD1 | TRBJ2-2
TGTGCCAGCAGATGGGACAGGGAAAATGGCTACACCTTC | CASRWDRENGYTF | TRBV28 | . | TRBD1 | TRBJ1-2
TGTGCCAGCAGCGTCGGACCCCGGGAGGACATTCAGTACTTC | CASSVGPREDIQYF | TRBV9 | . | TRBD2 | TRBJ2-4
TGTGCCAGTAGTATATGGGGCAGGCAAGAGACCCAGTACTTC | CASSIWGRQETQYF | TRBV19 | . | . | TRBJ2-5
TGTGCCACCAGCAGAGATCTTGGGAATGAAGCTTTCTTT | CATSRDLGNEAFF | TRBV15 | many | . | TRBJ1-1
TGTGCCAGCAGCTTGGTTAGGCCCGGACCCCCGCGGGAGACCCAGTACTTC | CASSLVRPGPPRETQYF | TRBV5-6 | few | . | TRBJ2-5
TGTGCCAGCAAGGCGCAGGGGCAGGACTATGGCTACACCTTC | CASKAQGQDYGYTF | TRBV2 | many | . | TRBJ1-2
TGTGCCAGTGGCGCCGGGACTAGCGGGCCTGGGGTCGGGGAGCTGTTTTTT | CASGAGTSGPGVGELFF | TRBV28 | many | TRBD2 | TRBJ2-2
TGTGCCAGCAGCGGGGCGGGAGTATCAGAGACCCAGTACTTC | CASSGAGVSETQYF | TRBV9 | . | TRBD2 | TRBJ2-5
TGTGCCAGCAGAGGGACCGTCGGTCAGCCCCAGCATTTT | CASRGTVGQPQHF | TRBV12-3/TRBV12-4 | many | . | TRBJ1-5
TGTGCCAGCAGCCCGGACATGAGCTCCTATAATTCACCCCTCCACTTT | CASSPDMSSYNSPLHF | TRBV3-1 | . | . | TRBJ1-6
TGCAGCGCGGACAGCTCTATCCCGGGAGAGCAGTACTTC | CSADSSIPGEQYF | TRBV29-1 | few | . | TRBJ2-7
TGCAGTGCTAGAGATGGTCCGGCAGGGAATCAGCCCCAGCATTTT | CSARDGPAGNQPQHF | TRBV20-1 | few | . | TRBJ1-5
TGCAGTGCCTCCAGCGCAACCAAAAACATTCAGTACTTC | CSASSATKNIQYF | TRBV20-1 | many | . | TRBJ2-4
TGTGCCAGCAGCGTTAACAGGGAAGAGACCCAGTACTTC | CASSVNREETQYF | TRBV7-9 | few | . | TRBJ2-5
TGTGCCAGTAGTCCGCGGGTGGCTCAGCCCCAGCATTTT | CASSPRVAQPQHF | TRBV19 | many | . | TRBJ1-5
TGTGCCAGCAGCTTAATCAATGAGCAGTTCTTC | CASSLINEQFF | TRBV12-3/TRBV12-4 | few | . | TRBJ2-1
TGTGCCAGCAGTAGCGGGACGGTTGAAAAACTGTTTTTT | CASSSGTVEKLFF | TRBV6-1 | many | . | TRBJ1-4
TGTGCCAGCAGTTACTCGTACAGGCCATCCAATCAGCCCCAGCATTTT | CASSYSYRPSNQPQHF | TRBV6-5 | many | . | TRBJ1-5
TGTGCCATCAAGGCAGGGGGAGAGCAGTACTTC | CAIKAGGEQYF | TRBV10-3 | . | TRBD1 | TRBJ2-7
TGTGCCAGCAGCTTAGGAGCGGGAGTGATGAGGGCCGGGGAGCTGTTTTTT | CASSLGAGVMRAGELFF | TRBV7-6 | once | TRBD2 | TRBJ2-2
TGTGCCAGCAGAATAGCCGGGACAGGGAACACAGATACGCAGTATTTT | CASRIAGTGNTDTQYF | TRBV12-3/TRBV12-4 | . | TRBD1 | TRBJ2-3
TGTGCCAGCACCGTCCGCGGGGGGGAAAGGGCCTACGAGCAGTACTTC | CASTVRGGERAYEQYF | TRBV28 | many | TRBD2 | TRBJ2-7
TGCAGCGTCGCTGCCCGGGACAGGGGAGAGACCCAGTACTTC | CSVAARDRGETQYF | TRBV29-1 | many | TRBD1 | TRBJ2-5
TGTGCCAGTAGTTTGGCTAGCGGGGCCTACGAGCAGTACTTC | CASSLASGAYEQYF | TRBV19 | . | TRBD2 | TRBJ2-7
TGCAGTGCTCCGGCCGGAGAGGGTGGCTACACCTTC | CSAPAGEGGYTF | TRBV20-1 | . | . | TRBJ1-2
TGTGCCAGCAGTTACAGAGCCCCCGGGACCAACTACGAGCAGTACTTC | CASSYRAPGTNYEQYF | TRBV6-5 | many | . | TRBJ2-7
TGTGCCATCAGACCCACCAGCCACCAATACGAGCAGTACTTC | CAIRPTSHQYEQYF | TRBV10-3 | . | . | TRBJ2-7